Reported below is one T cell receptor beta chain. The antigen is not known. Other DNA variants within this sample encode the same CDR3. The entry originates in a study of cytomegalovirus exposure and HLA in healthy donors. Study-level findings and limits: No immune exposure information besides CMV serostatus was available.

Germline V gene sequence: CDR1 ENHRY, CDR2 SYGVKD. The CDR3 is made up of 14 amino acids. Trimming stripped 10 bases from V and 2 bases from J, with 18 bases between. Primers for the PCR totalled 60 Vbeta and 13 Jbeta. Profiled with immunoSEQ multiplex PCR; TCRdb holds only in-frame clones, not every one. The sample lists more than 250,000 clones, approximately 90% occurring once. The TCR was taken from a woman younger than 35 in good health and CMV-seronegative. Specimen: PBMCs. The chain couples TRBV10-3 to TRBJ2-7, with D possibly TRBD2 on 6 matching bases. CDR3 bases: TGTGCCAGCCGAGGGACCGGGAGCACCTACGAGCAGTACTTC. It specifies CASRGTGSTYEQYF.